The entry that follows covers one T cell receptor (beta chain) sequence. Its antigen is unidentified. Germline V gene lookup returns CDR1 LGHNA and CDR2 YSLEER. V lost 3 bases and J lost 5, with 13 bases in between. The CDR3 sequence is 15 residues long. These data come from a study of chemoradiotherapy in HPV16-positive cancers. The study, taken as a whole, reports: Candidate HPV-specific clones and E7-related TCR motifs grew in tumor during treatment.

The data were produced by immunoSEQ multiplex PCR, yet TCRdb's version contains in-frame clones alone and is incomplete. This table has tens of thousands of clones, over 85% appearing once. The V call is TRBV4-3, the J call TRBJ2-2; a possible D gene is TRBD2 (6 bases). The sequencing used blood, collected from a patient who underwent chemoradiotherapy. This TCR was sampled from a human donor with HPV-associated anogenital cancer. This CDR3 reads CASSQESRGTGELFF. The CDR3 bases are TGCGCCAGCAGCCAGGAAAGTCGGGGGACCGGGGAGCTGTTTTTT.